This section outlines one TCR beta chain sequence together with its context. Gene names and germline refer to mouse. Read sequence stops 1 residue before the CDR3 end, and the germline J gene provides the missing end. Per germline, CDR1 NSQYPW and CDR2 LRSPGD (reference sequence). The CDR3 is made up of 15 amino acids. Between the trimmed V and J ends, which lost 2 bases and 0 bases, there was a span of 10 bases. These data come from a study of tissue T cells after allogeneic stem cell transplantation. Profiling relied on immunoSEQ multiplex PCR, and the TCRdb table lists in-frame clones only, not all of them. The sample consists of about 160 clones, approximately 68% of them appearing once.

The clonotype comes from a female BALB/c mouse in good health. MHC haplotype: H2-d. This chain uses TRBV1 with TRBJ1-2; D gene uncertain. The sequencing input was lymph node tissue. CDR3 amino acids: CTCSARHGSNSDYTF. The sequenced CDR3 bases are TGCACCTGCAGTGCAAGACACGGATCAAACTCCGACTACACC.